This TCR beta chain was identified during a study of T cell clusters in autoimmune cytopenias. Each sample's input was about 270 ng genomic DNA, 38,000 or so genome equivalents. The CDR3 is made up of 15 amino acids. Germline V lookup: CDR1 GTSNPN, CDR2 SVGIG (reference sequence). Findings and limits, study-wide: Primary autoimmune cytopenia patients seemingly lacked the physiological T cell clusters found in healthy donors.

Notes on this clonotype: What it recognizes is unknown.

TRB was amplified by touch-down multiplex PCR, primer pools A and B combined. TCRdb reanalyzed the multiplex PCR reads, giving one entry per CDR3 protein sequence and no DNA. The sample holds more than 12,000 distinct CDR3 sequences. The sample was also linked to a second study, of T cell repertoires in aging, cancer and after chemotherapy.

What was sequenced was peripheral blood. The V call is TRBV30, the J call TRBJ2-2; the TCRdb D gene call, TRBD1, has no DNA to confirm it. The sequence was collected from a human donor in good health. The CDR3 loop reads CACTTGPLNTGELFF.